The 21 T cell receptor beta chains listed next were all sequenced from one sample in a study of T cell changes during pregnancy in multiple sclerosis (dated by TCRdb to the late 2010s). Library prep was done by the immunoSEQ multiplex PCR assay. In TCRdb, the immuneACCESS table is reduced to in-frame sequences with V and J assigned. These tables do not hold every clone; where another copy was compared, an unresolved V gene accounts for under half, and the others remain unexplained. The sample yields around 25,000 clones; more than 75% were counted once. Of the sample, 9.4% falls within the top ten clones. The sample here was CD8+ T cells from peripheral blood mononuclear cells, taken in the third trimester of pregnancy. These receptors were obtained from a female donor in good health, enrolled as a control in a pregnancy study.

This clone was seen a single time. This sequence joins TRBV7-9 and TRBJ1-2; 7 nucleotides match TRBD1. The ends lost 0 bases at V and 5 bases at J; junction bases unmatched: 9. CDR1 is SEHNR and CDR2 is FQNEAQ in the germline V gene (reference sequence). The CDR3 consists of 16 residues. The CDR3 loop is CASSLALGDRLYGYTF. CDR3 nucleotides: TGTGCCAGCAGCTTAGCGTTAGGGGACAGACTATATGGCTACACCTTC.

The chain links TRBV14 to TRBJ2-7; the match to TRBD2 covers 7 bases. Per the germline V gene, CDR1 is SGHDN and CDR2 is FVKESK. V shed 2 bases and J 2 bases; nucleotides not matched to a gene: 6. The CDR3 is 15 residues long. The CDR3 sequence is CASSQWSGTAYEQYF. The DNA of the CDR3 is TGTGCCAGCAGCCAATGGAGCGGGACGGCCTACGAGCAGTACTTC.

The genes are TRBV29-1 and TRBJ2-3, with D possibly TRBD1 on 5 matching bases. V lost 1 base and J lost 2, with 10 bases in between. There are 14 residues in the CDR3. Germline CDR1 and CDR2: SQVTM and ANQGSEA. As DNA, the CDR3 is TGCAGCGTTGAAGGCCCAGGGCCCACAGATACGCAGTATTTT. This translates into CSVEGPGPTDTQYF.

The CDR3 bases are TGCGCCAGCAGCTTGGTTGAGAGCTCCTACAATGAGCAGTTCTTC. As protein: CASSLVESSYNEQFF. The chain links TRBV5-1 to TRBJ2-1; D unresolved. Per the germline V gene, CDR1 is SGHRS and CDR2 is YFSETQ. V lost 0 bases, J lost 0 bases, and 7 bases lay in between. CDR3 size: 15 residues.

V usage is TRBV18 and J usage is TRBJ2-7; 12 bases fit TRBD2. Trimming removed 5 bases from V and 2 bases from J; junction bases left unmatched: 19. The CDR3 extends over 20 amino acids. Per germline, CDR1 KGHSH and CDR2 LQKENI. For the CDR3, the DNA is TGTGCCAGCTCATATTTCCCTTTTGTACTAGCGGGAGGACACCCCTACGAGCAGTACTTC. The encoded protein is CASSYFPFVLAGGHPYEQYF.

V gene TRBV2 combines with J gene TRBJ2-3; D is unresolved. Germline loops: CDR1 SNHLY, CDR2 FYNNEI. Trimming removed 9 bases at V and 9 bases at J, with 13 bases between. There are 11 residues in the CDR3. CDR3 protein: CASSEAGTQYF. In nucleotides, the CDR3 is TGTGCCAGTTCGGAAGCCGGGACGCAGTATTTT. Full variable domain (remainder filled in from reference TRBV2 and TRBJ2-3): EPEVTQTPSHQVTQMGQEVILRCVPISNHLYFYWYRQILGQKVEFLVSFYNNEISEKSEIFDDQFSVERPDGSNFTLKIRSTKLEDSAMYFCASSEAGTQYFGPGTRLTVL.

CDR3 region: CASSQDPASYGYTF. The CDR3 DNA is TGCGCCAGCAGCCAAGATCCTGCCAGCTATGGCTACACCTTC. V usage is TRBV4-1 and J usage is TRBJ1-2; the D is unclear. Germline CDR1 reads MGHRA; CDR2 reads YSYEKL. V was pared by 0 bases and J by 4 bases, with 9 bases between. The CDR3 spans 14 residues.

The CDR3 bases are TGTGCCAGCAGCCAAGATTATGAGCGGGGGTACAATGAGCAGTTCTTC. Its translation is CASSQDYERGYNEQFF. The chain combines TRBV4-2 with TRBJ2-1, with 8 bases fitting TRBD2. The V segment lost 0 bases and the J segment 4 bases; nucleotides outside the gene matches: 5. The length of the CDR3 is 16 residues. Germline CDR1 LGHNA, CDR2 YNFKEQ.

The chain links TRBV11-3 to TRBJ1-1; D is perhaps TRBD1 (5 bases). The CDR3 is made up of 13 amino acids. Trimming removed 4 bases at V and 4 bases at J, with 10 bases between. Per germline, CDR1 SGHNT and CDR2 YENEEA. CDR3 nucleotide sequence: TGTGCCAGCAGCTCCAGGACAAGCACTGAAGCTTTCTTT. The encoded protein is CASSSRTSTEAFF.

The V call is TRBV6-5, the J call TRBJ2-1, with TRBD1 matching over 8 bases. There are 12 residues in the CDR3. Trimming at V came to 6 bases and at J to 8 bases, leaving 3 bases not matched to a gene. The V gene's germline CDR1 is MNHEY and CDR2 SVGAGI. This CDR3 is CASSPTGDEQFF. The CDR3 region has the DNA TGTGCCAGCAGCCCGACAGGGGATGAGCAGTTCTTC.

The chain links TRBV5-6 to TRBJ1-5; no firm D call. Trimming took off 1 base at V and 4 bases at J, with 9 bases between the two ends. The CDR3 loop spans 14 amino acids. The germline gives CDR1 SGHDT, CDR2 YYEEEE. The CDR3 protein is CASSLLAGNQPQHF. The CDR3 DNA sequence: TGTGCCAGCAGCTTGTTAGCCGGAAATCAGCCCCAGCATTTT.

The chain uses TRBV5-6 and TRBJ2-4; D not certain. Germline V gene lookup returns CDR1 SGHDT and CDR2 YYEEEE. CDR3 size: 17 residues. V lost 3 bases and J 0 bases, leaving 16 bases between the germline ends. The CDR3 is CASSSPTSDRAKNIQYF. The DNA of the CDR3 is TGTGCCAGCAGCTCCCCTACGTCTGATCGAGCCAAAAACATTCAGTACTTC.

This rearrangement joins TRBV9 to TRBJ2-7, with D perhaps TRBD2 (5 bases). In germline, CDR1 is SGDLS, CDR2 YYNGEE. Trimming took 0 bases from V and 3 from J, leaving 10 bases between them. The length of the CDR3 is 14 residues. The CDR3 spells CASSVETDYYEQYF. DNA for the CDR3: TGTGCCAGCAGCGTAGAAACAGACTACTACGAGCAGTACTTC.

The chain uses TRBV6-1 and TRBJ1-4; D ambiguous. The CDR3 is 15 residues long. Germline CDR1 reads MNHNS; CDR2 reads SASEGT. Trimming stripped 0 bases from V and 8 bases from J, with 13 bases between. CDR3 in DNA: TGTGCCAGCAGTGAAGCGCGCGGGGTAGGCGAAAAACTGTTTTTT. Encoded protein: CASSEARGVGEKLFF.

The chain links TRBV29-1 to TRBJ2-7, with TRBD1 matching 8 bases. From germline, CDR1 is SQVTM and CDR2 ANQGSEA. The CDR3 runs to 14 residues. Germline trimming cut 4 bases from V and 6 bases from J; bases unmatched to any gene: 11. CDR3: CSVVGRRGLGEQYF. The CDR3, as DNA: TGCAGCGTTGTGGGTCGCAGGGGGCTGGGCGAGCAGTACTTC.

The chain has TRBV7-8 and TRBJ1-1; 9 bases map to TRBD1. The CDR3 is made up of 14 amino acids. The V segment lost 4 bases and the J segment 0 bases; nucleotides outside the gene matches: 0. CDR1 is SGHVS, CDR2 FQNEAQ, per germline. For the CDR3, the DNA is TGTGCCAGCAGCTGGACAGGGGTGAACACTGAAGCTTTCTTT. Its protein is CASSWTGVNTEAFF.

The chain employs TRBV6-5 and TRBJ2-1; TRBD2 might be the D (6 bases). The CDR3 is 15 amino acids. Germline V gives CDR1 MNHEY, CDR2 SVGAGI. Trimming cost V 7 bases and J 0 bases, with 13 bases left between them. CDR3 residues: CASTPGLGSYNEQFF. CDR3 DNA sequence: TGTGCCAGCACCCCGGGACTTGGCTCCTACAATGAGCAGTTCTTC.

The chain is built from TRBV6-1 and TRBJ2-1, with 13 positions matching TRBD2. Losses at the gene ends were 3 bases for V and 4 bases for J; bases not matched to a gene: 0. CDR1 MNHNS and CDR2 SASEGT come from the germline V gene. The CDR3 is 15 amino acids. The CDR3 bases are TGTGCCAGCAGTGAGACTAGCGGGGGGTACAATGAGCAGTTCTTC. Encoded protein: CASSETSGGYNEQFF.

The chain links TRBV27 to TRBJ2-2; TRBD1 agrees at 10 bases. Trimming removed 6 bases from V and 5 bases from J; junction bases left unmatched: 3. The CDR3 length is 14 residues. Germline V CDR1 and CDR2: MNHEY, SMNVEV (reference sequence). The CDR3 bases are TGTGCCAGCAGCAGGGACAGGGGAACCGGGGAGCTGTTTTTT. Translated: CASSRDRGTGELFF.

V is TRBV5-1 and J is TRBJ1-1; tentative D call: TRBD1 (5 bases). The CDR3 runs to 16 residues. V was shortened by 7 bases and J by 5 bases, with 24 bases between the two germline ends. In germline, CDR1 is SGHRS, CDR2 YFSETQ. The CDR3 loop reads CASGYTQDKGKTEAFF. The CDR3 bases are TGCGCCAGCGGATATACACAGGACAAAGGAAAGACTGAAGCTTTCTTT.

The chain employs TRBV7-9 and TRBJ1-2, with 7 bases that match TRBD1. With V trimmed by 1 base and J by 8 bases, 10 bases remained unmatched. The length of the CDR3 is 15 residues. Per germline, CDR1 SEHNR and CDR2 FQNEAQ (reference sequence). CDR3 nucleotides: TGTGCCAGCAGCTTAGATATACAGGGGTGGAGCGGCTACACCTTC. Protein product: CASSLDIQGWSGYTF.